A single sample is the source of the 18 T cell receptor beta chains below, sequenced in a study of regulatory T cells in long-lasting Graves disease. Time point specified: newly diagnosed GD, antithyroid drugs for less than 3 months. Construction of the TCR library relied on RNA isolated from PBMCs. The authors built TCR beta libraries using iRepertoire HTBI primers and Arm-PCR of CDR3 regions. TCRdb re-called the multiplex PCR reads through MiXCR, storing one row per CDR3 protein. The sample carries about 450,000 distinct CDR3 sequences, 13% to 15% recorded once. This same sample was also part of a study on T cells in Graves' hyperthyroidism and ophthalmopathy.

Specimen: peripheral blood mononuclear cells (PBMCs), collected at new diagnosis, from a patient treated with antithyroid drugs. The receptors stem from a woman in her forties or fifties with Graves disease.

This clonotype was seen at least ten times. The chain couples TRBV7-3 to TRBJ1-1, with D tentatively TRBD1 (5 bases). The CDR3 covers 17 residues. CDR1 and CDR2 from the germline V gene are SGHTA and FQGTGA. V dropped 5 bases and J dropped 0 bases, with 19 bases sitting between them. CDR3 in DNA: TGTGCCAGCAGCCATGCGGACATCCTCATGATGAACACTGAAGCTTTCTTT. It is translated as CASSHADILMMNTEAFF. Full variable domain (remainder filled in from reference TRBV7-3 and TRBJ1-1): GAGVSQTPSNKVTEKGKYVELRCDPISGHTALYWYRQSLGQGPEFLIYFQGTGAADDSGLPNDRFFAVRPEGSVSTLKIQRTERGDSAVYLCASSHADILMMNTEAFFGQGTRLTVV.

This clonotype was counted between two and nine times. The chain uses TRBV29-1 and TRBJ2-3; the D gene is possibly TRBD1 (6 bases). Germline V gene sequence: CDR1 SQVTM, CDR2 ANQGSEA. V lost 6 bases to trimming and J lost 4 bases, with 8 bases between them. The CDR3 totals 11 residues. For the CDR3, the DNA is TGCAGCGTCGCAGGGGCAGATACGCAGTATTTT. Translating gives CSVAGADTQYF.

This clonotype was recorded a few times. The CDR3 DNA sequence: TGTGCCAGCAGTTTACAGGGAGCTCCCAAAAACATTCAGTACTTC. It yields the protein CASSLQGAPKNIQYF. This chain uses TRBV6-5 with TRBJ2-4; D is possibly TRBD1 (6 bases). CDR1 and CDR2 from the germline V gene are MNHEY and SVGAGI. V lost 4 bases to trimming and J lost 2 bases, with 12 bases between them. This CDR3 has 15 residues.

In its sample, this clonotype was seen a few times. This chain joins TRBV30 and TRBJ2-6, with D possibly matching TRBD1 (5 bases). Trimming removed 0 bases from V and 12 bases from J, with 15 bases in between. Per the germline V gene, CDR1 is GTSNPN and CDR2 is SVGIG (reference sequence). CDR3 length equals 14 residues. In DNA, the CDR3 is TGTGCCTGGAGTGTACTCTCGGGTCAGGGCGTCCTGACTTTC. Its translation: CAWSVLSGQGVLTF.

This clonotype was seen at least ten times. This chain uses TRBV5-1 with TRBJ1-1; D perhaps matches TRBD1 (5 bases). The V and J ends lost 2 bases and 1 base respectively, with 9 bases between them. The germline V gene encodes CDR1 SGHRS and CDR2 YFSETQ. The CDR3 spans 14 residues. As DNA, the CDR3 is TGCGCCAGCAGCTTTCAGGGTCGGAACACTGAAGCTTTCTTT. It yields the protein CASSFQGRNTEAFF.

V gene TRBV28 combines with J gene TRBJ2-7; TRBD1 matches 9 bases. Germline V CDR1 and CDR2: MDHEN, SYDVKM. The CDR3 length is 14 residues. Germline trimming cut 3 bases from V and 5 bases from J; bases unmatched to any gene: 5. The CDR3 region is CASSLTGGRDEQYF. For the CDR3, the DNA is TGTGCCAGCAGTTTGACAGGGGGAAGGGACGAGCAGTACTTC.

This clonotype was seen many times. CDR3 sequence reads: CASSPGQGITYEQYF. In nucleotides, the CDR3 is TGTGCCAGCAGCCCCGGACAGGGAATCACCTACGAGCAGTACTTC. The chain uses TRBV27 and TRBJ2-7; 8 bases agree with TRBD1. The germline V gene has CDR1 MNHEY and CDR2 SMNVEV (reference sequence). Trimming took 6 bases from V and 2 from J; bases not matched to a gene: 9. The CDR3 has 15 residues.

This chain joins TRBV10-1 and TRBJ2-7, with D perhaps matching TRBD1 (6 bases). CDR3 size: 14 residues. Germline V gives CDR1 WNHNN, CDR2 SYGVQD (reference sequence). With 3 bases removed from V and 6 bases from J, the gap between germline ends came to 15 bases. DNA for the CDR3: TGCGCCAGCAGTGACTCGCCCGGACAGCGCGAGCAGTACTTC. It encodes CASSDSPGQREQYF.

In this sample, this clonotype turned up a few times. This sequence joins TRBV9 and TRBJ1-1, with 7 bases that match TRBD1. V gave up 3 bases and J gave up 0 bases; unmatched junction bases: 20. Per the germline V gene, CDR1 is SGDLS and CDR2 is YYNGEE. CDR3 length equals 20 residues. For the CDR3, the DNA is TGTGCCAGCAGCGGAGGAGGTGCCGGACAGGATCCTTTTCTGAACACTGAAGCTTTCTTT. Protein: CASSGGGAGQDPFLNTEAFF.

This clonotype was counted only a few times. The J gene is TRBJ1-2, the V gene TRBV5-4, with TRBD1 matching 8 bases. Trimming at V came to 1 base and at J to 4 bases, leaving 18 bases not matched to a gene. There are 19 residues in the CDR3. Germline CDR1 SGHNT, CDR2 YYREEE (reference sequence). Here the CDR3 reads CASSLRWMEGQGLTYGYTF. CDR3 in DNA: TGTGCCAGCAGCTTGAGGTGGATGGAAGGACAGGGCCTTACCTATGGCTACACCTTC.

This clonotype was detected many times. The J gene is TRBJ2-3, the V gene TRBV6-1; D remains unclear. The CDR3 runs to 12 residues. Germline V gene data show CDR1 as MNHNS and CDR2 as SASEGT. Trimming pared 3 bases from V and 2 bases from J, leaving 3 bases between. CDR3 bases: TGTGCCAGCAGTGAGACCACAGATACGCAGTATTTT. Translated: CASSETTDTQYF.

The table lists this clonotype with many counts. The V call is TRBV28, the J call TRBJ2-3; tentative D call: TRBD1 (5 bases). Trimming took off 0 bases at V and 3 bases at J, with 10 bases between the two ends. The CDR3 sequence is 15 residues long. CDR1 is MDHEN and CDR2 is SYDVKM in the germline V gene. The CDR3 here is CASSLWGQGTDTQYF. The CDR3 DNA reads as TGTGCCAGCAGTTTATGGGGGCAGGGAACAGATACGCAGTATTTT. The full variable domain, with the rest looked up from reference TRBV28 and TRBJ2-3, is DVKVTQSSRYLVKRTGEKVFLECVQDMDHENMFWYRQDPGLGLRLIYFSYDVKMKEKGDIPEGYSVSREKKERFSLILESASTNQTSMYLCASSLWGQGTDTQYFGPGTRLTVL.

This clonotype was recorded at least ten times. This chain uses TRBV19 with TRBJ1-3, with TRBD1 matching 9 bases. Germline V CDR1 and CDR2: LNHDA, SQIVND (reference sequence). The CDR3 totals 15 residues. The V segment lost 9 bases and the J segment 4 bases; nucleotides outside the gene matches: 10. Written as DNA, the CDR3 is TGTGCCAGCAAACAGGGGGCAGTCGGCGGAAACACCATATATTTT. Translation: CASKQGAVGGNTIYF. The variable domain in full, with the rest retrieved from reference TRBV19 and TRBJ1-3, is DGGITQSPKYLFRKEGQNVTLSCEQNLNHDAMYWYRQDPGQGLRLIYYSQIVNDFQKGDIAEGYSVSREKKESFPLTVTSAQKNPTAFYLCASKQGAVGGNTIYFGEGSWLTVV.

A few counts support this clonotype. This chain uses TRBV10-2 with TRBJ2-5; D is unresolved. Per germline, CDR1 WSHSY and CDR2 SAAADI. Trimming took 1 base from V and 3 from J, leaving 3 bases between them. The CDR3 consists of 12 residues. The CDR3 spells CASSEYEETQYF. The CDR3 coding sequence is TGCGCCAGCAGTGAGTACGAAGAGACCCAGTACTTC.

The rearrangement uses TRBV6-1 and TRBJ2-2, with a possible D match to TRBD2 (6 bases). Germline CDR1 MNHNS, CDR2 SASEGT. The V gene lost 6 bases and the J gene lost 10 bases, with 18 bases spanning the gap. The CDR3 has 14 residues. In DNA, the CDR3 is TGTGCCAGCAGGCCCGCGCTAGCGTGGGTGGAGCTGTTTTTT. This translates into CASRPALAWVELFF.

Of note for this clonotype: Possible read error: a much larger clone is one base away. This rearrangement joins TRBV7-8 to TRBJ2-7; 8 bases are a match to TRBD2. The germline CDR1 and CDR2 sequences are SGHVS and FQNEAQ. The CDR3 consists of 15 residues. Germline trimming cut 3 bases from V and 2 bases from J; bases unmatched to any gene: 6. CDR3 sequence: CASSLPRREAYEQYF. The CDR3 nucleotides read TGTGCCAGCAGCTTGCCCCGGCGGGAGGCCTACGAGCAGTACTTC. Drawing the rest from reference TRBV7-8 and TRBJ2-7, the complete variable domain is GAGVSQSPRYKVAKRGQDVALRCDPISGHVSLFWYQQALGQGPEFLTYFQNEAQLDKSGLPSDRFFAERPEGSVSTLKIQRTQQEDSAVYLCASSLPRREAYEQYFGPGTRLTVT.

This clonotype was seen ten or more times. The V call is TRBV11-2, the J call TRBJ2-3; 10 nucleotides line up with TRBD2. The CDR3 runs 16 residues. J lost 5 bases, V lost 1 base, and 6 bases had no gene match. Germline CDR1 reads SGHAT; CDR2 reads FQNNGV. CDR3 sequence (DNA): TGTGCCAGCAGCTTAGTCGCTAGCGGGAGTGGAGATACGCAGTATTTT. Translated, it gives CASSLVASGSGDTQYF.

There are many counts of this clonotype. The chain links TRBV11-3 to TRBJ1-5; maybe TRBD1 (5 bases). The V end was cut by 6 bases, the J end by 2 bases, with 20 bases between. Per the germline V gene, CDR1 is SGHNT and CDR2 is YENEEA. The CDR3 is 17 amino acids. The CDR3 region has the DNA TGTGCCAGCAGAATTTCGGACATGAACCAAGGCAATCAGCCCCAGCATTTT. Translation: CASRISDMNQGNQPQHF.